A single sample is the source of the 4 T cell receptor beta chains below, sequenced in a study of response to subunit inactivated influenza vaccine. TCRdb passed the RT-PCR reads through MiXCR, listing each CDR3 protein once. Among about 830,000 distinct CDR3 sequences, approximately 17% were seen once, and the ten largest hold approximately 10%. The source material was PBMCs from blood, sampled roughly 5 days after vaccination. These receptors were collected from a man aged 50 to 59 who received an inactivated influenza vaccine.

This clonotype was observed a handful of times. The genes are TRBV7-9 and TRBJ1-1, with TRBD1 identical over 10 bases. CDR3 length equals 16 residues. Germline V gives CDR1 SEHNR, CDR2 FQNEAQ (reference sequence). V shed 5 bases, J shed 5 bases, and the junction held 11 bases outside the gene matches. CDR3 in DNA: TGTGCCAGCAGCCGGGACAGGGGTCTAGAATCTACTGAAGCTTTCTTT. Translating it yields CASSRDRGLESTEAFF.

In its sample, this clonotype was seen a few times. V usage is TRBV10-3 and J usage is TRBJ2-2, with D possibly matching TRBD1 (6 bases). Germline CDR1 ENHRY, CDR2 SYGVKD. This CDR3 comprises 15 residues. Trimming removed 3 bases at V and 7 bases at J, with 15 bases between. CDR3: CAISEPGATNGELFF. The CDR3, as DNA: TGTGCCATCAGTGAACCAGGGGCCACAAACGGGGAGCTGTTTTTT.

This sequence joins TRBV12-3 or TRBV12-4 and TRBJ2-3, with TRBD2 identical over 8 bases. J gave up 2 bases and V 3 bases, and 10 bases lay outside the gene matches. CDR3 size: 17 residues. The CDR3 loop is CASSFMRTSRVTDTQYF. The CDR3 region has the DNA TGTGCCAGCAGTTTTATGCGGACTAGCCGAGTCACAGATACGCAGTATTTT.

The table lists this clonotype with many counts. This rearrangement joins TRBV10-3 to TRBJ1-1; TRBD1 matches 7 bases. Looked up from germline, CDR1 is ENHRY and CDR2 is SYGVKD. The V segment lost 6 bases and the J segment 3 bases; nucleotides outside the gene matches: 1. The CDR3 extends over 12 amino acids. CDR3 sequence: CAIRDRDTEAFF. The CDR3 nucleotides read TGTGCCATCAGAGACAGGGACACTGAAGCTTTCTTT.